This T cell receptor beta chain was sequenced during a study of T cells in Graves' hyperthyroidism and ophthalmopathy. Study-wide background: Upon initial diagnosis and before any treatment, peripheral blood was collected. Study-wide findings and caveats: Separating ophthalmopathy from stable hyperthyroidism was achieved by a 13 V-J model. Expanded thyroid clonotypes (above 0.001) were mostly also found in blood.

Using RNA transcripts as the source, TCR beta CDR3 regions were amplified. During a first-round RT-PCR of the TCR CDR3, the HTBI primer set was used. Using its own MiXCR run on the multiplex PCR reads, TCRdb lists one record per CDR3 protein. The data hold a few hundred thousand distinct CDR3 sequences, with approximately 15% observed a single time. Germline V gene sequence: CDR1 SGHAT, CDR2 FQDESV (reference sequence). Deletions cut 5 bases from V and 4 bases from J, with 10 bases between. The CDR3 loop spans 13 amino acids. This clonotype showed up just a few times. Its cognate antigen is unknown. A much more abundant neighbour one base away suggests this may be a read error.

The TCR comes from a young woman with Graves' hyperthyroidism that later progressed to Graves' ophthalmopathy. The sequenced sample was blood. The V and J genes are TRBV11-1 and TRBJ2-3, with D unresolved. This CDR3 is CASSPELSDTQYF. DNA of the CDR3: TGTGCCAGCAGCCCAGAGTTATCAGATACGCAGTATTTT.